The 10 T cell receptor beta chains in this list originate from one sample, sequenced in a study of molecular identifiers for immune sequencing clone quantification. TCRdb re-derived calls from the PCR reads in MiXCR, one entry per CDR3 protein. The sample shows about 63,000 distinct CDR3 sequences, 19% of them seen only once. Material: naive CD8+ T cells from blood, with Jurkat cell RNA spiked in. Subset denoted: FACS-sorted CD8+CD4-CCR7+CD45RA+ naive T cells. The receptors come from a human donor in good health. Some libraries in this study had Jurkat cell RNA spiked in.

The V gene is TRBV12-3 or TRBV12-4, the J gene TRBJ2-7; D is unclear. The CDR3 spans 12 residues. The ends were cut back, 3 bases at V and 5 bases at J, with 8 bases in the middle. The CDR3 reads CASSFVPDEQYF. The CDR3 bases are TGTGCCAGCAGTTTTGTTCCGGACGAGCAGTACTTC.

This clonotype has more than one count but fewer than ten. The V call is TRBV12-3 or TRBV12-4, the J call TRBJ2-2; unclear D gene. The CDR3 spans 13 residues. V lost 3 bases and J 6 bases, leaving 8 bases between the germline ends. The DNA of the CDR3 is TGTGCCAGCAGTTTCTGGACGGCCGGGGAGCTGTTTTTT. Encoded protein: CASSFWTAGELFF.

This clonotype was detected only a few times. Possible read error: a much larger clone is one base away. V gene TRBV6-5 combines with J gene TRBJ1-2; D is ambiguous. Trimming pared 2 bases from V and 4 bases from J, leaving 17 bases between. This CDR3 is 16 amino acids long. Per germline, CDR1 MNHEY and CDR2 SVGAGI. CDR3 in DNA: TGTGCCAGCAGTTACCTCGTCGCAGCAGAAATCTATGGCTACACCTTC. Translation gives CASSYLVAAEIYGYTF.

This clonotype was counted at least ten times. The chain employs TRBV29-1 and TRBJ2-7; D remains ambiguous. Germline CDR1 and CDR2: SQVTM and ANQGSEA. The CDR3 has 15 residues. Deletions cut 6 bases from V and 3 bases from J, with 21 bases between. CDR3 nucleotide sequence: TGCAGCGTCGGTGGCGTTCGCGGTGTAGGCTACGAGCAGTACTTC. It yields the protein CSVGGVRGVGYEQYF.

This clonotype was counted ten times or more. This chain joins TRBV4-3 and TRBJ1-2, with TRBD1 matching 8 bases. Germline V gene data show CDR1 as LGHNA and CDR2 as YSLEER. Trimming at V came to 0 bases and at J to 5 bases, leaving 5 bases not matched to a gene. The CDR3 spans 15 residues. CDR3 region: CASSQDRDRPYGYTF. CDR3 sequence (DNA): TGCGCCAGCAGCCAAGATCGGGACAGGCCGTATGGCTACACCTTC.

This clonotype was counted ten times or more. The CDR3, as DNA: TGTGCCAGCAGTCAGACTAGCGGGAACTACGAGCAGTACTTC. It encodes CASSQTSGNYEQYF. The rearrangement uses TRBV6-1 and TRBJ2-7; 11 positions match TRBD2. CDR3 length: 14 residues. The J segment lost 3 bases and the V segment lost 5 bases, leaving 3 bases of the junction unmatched. The V gene's germline CDR1 is MNHNS and CDR2 SASEGT.

This clonotype was seen at least ten times. The V gene is TRBV7-2, the J gene TRBJ2-1; D is perhaps TRBD2 (6 bases). V lost 0 bases and J lost 5, with 17 bases in between. The CDR3 runs 17 residues. Germline loops: CDR1 SGHTA, CDR2 FQGNSA. The CDR3 spells CASSLARGLPENNEQFF. The CDR3 DNA follows: TGTGCCAGCAGCTTAGCGCGTGGACTACCGGAGAACAATGAGCAGTTCTTC. The complete variable domain, with remaining parts taken from reference TRBV7-2 and TRBJ2-1, reads GAGVSQSPSNKVTEKGKDVELRCDPISGHTALYWYRQSLGQGLEFLIYFQGNSAPDKSGLPSDRFSAERTGGSVSTLTIQRTQQEDSAVYLCASSLARGLPENNEQFFGPGTRLTVL.

The sample holds a few counts of this clonotype. The chain joins TRBV3-1 to TRBJ2-7; TRBD2 agrees at 7 bases. The germline V gene has CDR1 LGHDT and CDR2 YNNKEL (reference sequence). V shed 2 bases, J shed 6 bases, and the junction held 10 bases outside the gene matches. The CDR3 runs to 15 residues. The CDR3 here is CASSQTGTTGGEQYF. CDR3 nucleotide sequence: TGTGCCAGCAGCCAAACTGGGACTACCGGTGGCGAGCAGTACTTC.

This clonotype was observed at least ten times. The chain has TRBV11-2 and TRBJ2-1, with 14 nucleotides matching TRBD2. With 3 bases clipped from V and 12 bases from J, the junction kept 7 bases outside the gene matches. The CDR3 runs 15 residues. Germline assignment: CDR1 SGHAT and CDR2 FQNNGV. The CDR3 coding sequence is TGTGCCAGCAGCTTCCCGGGACTAGCGGGAGAAAGGCAGTTCTTC. This translates into CASSFPGLAGERQFF.

This clonotype was picked up many times. V usage is TRBV27 and J usage is TRBJ1-1; TRBD1 matches at 7 bases. V trimming: 6 bases; J trimming: 0 bases; junction bases outside the gene matches: 7. Germline CDR1 and CDR2: MNHEY and SMNVEV (reference sequence). This CDR3 spans 15 amino acids. CDR3 sequence: CASRPGQTMNTEAFF. The CDR3 DNA sequence: TGTGCCAGCAGGCCGGGACAGACTATGAACACTGAAGCTTTCTTT.